One sample yielded the 19 T cell receptor beta chains listed below, sequenced in a study of human T cells and chemical hapten exposure. TCRdb processed the RACE reads anew with MiXCR; each CDR3 protein has one entry. The data show about 110,000 distinct CDR3 sequences, with roughly a tenth seen just once and 2.5% to 3.5% held by the top ten. Time point defined: patch test 2, 6 weeks after DPC sensitization. Treatment noted: therapeutic diphenylcyclopropenone sensitization with weekly scalp DPC. The source was whole blood, collected in connection with sensitization to the hapten diphenylcyclopropenone (DPC). These receptors were obtained from a woman in her thirties or forties with alopecia areata. Some clones in this sample may be carry-over from other donors' samples.

V and J are TRBV5-4 and TRBJ2-7; D may be TRBD2 (5 bases). Trimming left V 1 base short and J 6 bases short, with 8 bases between. This CDR3 region has 12 residues. Germline V CDR1 and CDR2: SGHNT, YYREEE (reference sequence). CDR3 sequence reads: CASSLKAGEQYF. CDR3 nucleotide sequence: TGTGCCAGCAGCTTGAAGGCGGGCGAGCAGTACTTC.

V and J are TRBV28 and TRBJ1-1, with a possible D match to TRBD1 (6 bases). CDR3 length equals 15 residues. Germline CDR1 is MDHEN and CDR2 is SYDVKM. With 0 bases removed from V and 4 bases from J, the gap between germline ends came to 12 bases. The CDR3 DNA sequence: TGTGCCAGCAGTTTATGGCAGGGGAGATTCACTGAAGCTTTCTTT. It encodes CASSLWQGRFTEAFF.

The chain employs TRBV29-1 and TRBJ1-2; D is unresolved. V gave up 4 bases and J gave up 2 bases, with 11 bases separating them. CDR1 is SQVTM and CDR2 is ANQGSEA in the germline V gene. The CDR3 has 13 residues. CDR3 in DNA: TGCAGCGTTGTGTTCCTCCACAACTATGGCTACACCTTC. Its translation is CSVVFLHNYGYTF.

This clonotype was observed at least ten times. Sequence at one end of the junction differs from germline and may be a read error. The genes are TRBV5-4 and TRBJ2-4; either TRBD1 or TRBD2 may supply D (5 bases each). The CDR3 runs 15 residues. Per the germline V gene, CDR1 is SGHNT and CDR2 is YYREEE (reference sequence). For the CDR3, the DNA is TGTGCCAGCAGCCCATCAGGCAGCGGCCCAGGCAACAGGCACTTC. Residues: CASSPSGSGPGNRHF.

The sample holds many counts of this clonotype. This chain joins TRBV12-3 or TRBV12-4 and TRBJ1-2; no reliable D call. The CDR3 is made up of 14 amino acids. Trimming stripped 1 base from V and 0 bases from J, with 6 bases between. Here the CDR3 reads CASSLGLANYGYTF. The CDR3 DNA reads TGTGCCAGCAGTTTAGGACTAGCTAACTATGGCTACACCTTC.

At least ten counts were recorded for this clonotype. V is TRBV28 and J is TRBJ1-2; possibly TRBD1 for D (5 bases). The CDR3 covers 14 residues. Looked up from germline, CDR1 is MDHEN and CDR2 is SYDVKM. The V end lost 4 bases, the J end lost 4 bases, and 13 bases lay between the germline ends. The CDR3 coding sequence is TGTGCCAGCAGTTCCCTCGACAGTCTCTATGGCTACACCTTC. Protein sequence: CASSSLDSLYGYTF.

In its sample, this clonotype was seen many times. V gene TRBV24-1 combines with J gene TRBJ1-1; D is perhaps TRBD1 (5 bases). Germline V gene lookup returns CDR1 KGHDR and CDR2 SFDVKD. Between the trimmed V and J ends, which lost 6 bases and 4 bases, there was a span of 8 bases. This CDR3 is built from 12 residues. Written as DNA, the CDR3 is TGTGCCACCAGTAGGGACGGCACTGAAGCTTTCTTT. It specifies CATSRDGTEAFF.

There are many counts of this clonotype. This chain joins TRBV7-2 and TRBJ2-1; tentative D call: TRBD1 (5 bases). The CDR3 runs 12 residues. Germline values: CDR1 SGHTA, CDR2 FQGNSA. V was shortened by 0 bases and J by 8 bases, with 5 bases between the two germline ends. CDR3 sequence (DNA): TGTGCCAGCAGCTTAGCGGGGCATGAGCAGTTCTTC. Translating it yields CASSLAGHEQFF.

A few counts support this clonotype. A junction end diverges from the germline sequence, so it may reflect a read error. This sequence joins TRBV7-7 and TRBJ2-6; 9 positions match TRBD1. Germline loops: CDR1 SSHAT, CDR2 FNYEAQ (reference sequence). The CDR3 covers 17 residues. In DNA form, the CDR3 reads TGTGCTAGCAGCCCCGGACAGGGGAAGGCTGGGGCCAACGTCCTGACTTTC. Its translation is CASSPGQGKAGANVLTF.

The chain is built from TRBV28 and TRBJ2-7; the D call may be TRBD1 or TRBD2 (5 bases each). Trimming stripped 3 bases from V and 7 bases from J, with 19 bases between. CDR1 and CDR2 from the germline V gene are MDHEN and SYDVKM. The CDR3 has 15 residues. For the CDR3, the DNA is TGTGCCAGCAGTTTTAGGGCAATGGGGGTTTGGGAGCAGTACTTC. Its protein is CASSFRAMGVWEQYF.

This clonotype was observed a few times. The chain joins TRBV19 to TRBJ2-7, with D tentatively TRBD1 (5 bases). V was pared by 1 base and J by 0 bases, with 10 bases between. The CDR3 length is 15 residues. CDR1 and CDR2 (germline): LNHDA, SQIVND (reference sequence). Written as DNA, the CDR3 is TGTGCCAGTAGTATAGTTGCAGGGATCTCCTACGAGCAGTACTTC. Its protein is CASSIVAGISYEQYF.

The V call is TRBV3-1, the J call TRBJ2-7; TRBD2 might be the D (6 bases). Germline V gene data show CDR1 as LGHDT and CDR2 as YNNKEL (reference sequence). With 4 bases removed from V and 2 bases from J, the gap between germline ends came to 18 bases. The CDR3 consists of 16 residues. CDR3 sequence reads: CASSRTSGPIPYEQYF. For the CDR3, the DNA is TGTGCCAGCAGCCGGACAAGCGGGCCGATTCCCTACGAGCAGTACTTC.

This clonotype was seen a few times. The chain combines TRBV5-6 with TRBJ2-7, with no clear D. The germline V gene encodes CDR1 SGHDT and CDR2 YYEEEE. Between the trimmed V and J ends, which lost 4 bases and 0 bases, there was a span of 17 bases. The CDR3 sequence is 16 residues long. CDR3 DNA: TGTGCCAGCAGCGGGTGGGCGTTTGCGGACTCCTACGAGCAGTACTTC. This gives the protein CASSGWAFADSYEQYF.

This clonotype was recorded at least ten times. The chain links TRBV28 to TRBJ2-1, with no clear D. Germline lookup yields CDR1 MDHEN and CDR2 SYDVKM. Between the trimmed V and J ends, which lost 6 bases and 6 bases, there was a span of 18 bases. This CDR3 comprises 15 residues. The CDR3 region has the DNA TGTGCCAGCAGCATTACTTACACCGGGTTCAATGAGCAGTTCTTC. It specifies CASSITYTGFNEQFF.

This clonotype was seen repeatedly, ten times or more. This chain uses TRBV7-2 with TRBJ1-1; 8 bases are a match to TRBD1. With 1 base clipped from V and 4 bases from J, the junction kept 5 bases outside the gene matches. Germline V gives CDR1 SGHTA, CDR2 FQGNSA. This CDR3 region has 15 residues. The CDR3 loop reads CASSLGTGWRTEAFF. The CDR3 DNA reads as TGTGCCAGCAGCTTAGGGACAGGGTGGCGCACTGAAGCTTTCTTT. Full variable domain (missing parts from reference TRBV7-2 and TRBJ1-1): GAGVSQSPSNKVTEKGKDVELRCDPISGHTALYWYRQSLGQGLEFLIYFQGNSAPDKSGLPSDRFSAERTGGSVSTLTIQRTQQEDSAVYLCASSLGTGWRTEAFFGQGTRLTVV.

This clonotype was picked up many times. The CDR3 loop is CATRGQGRNEQFF. In nucleotides, the CDR3 is TGTGCCACCCGGGGACAGGGTAGGAATGAGCAGTTCTTC. The genes are TRBV18 and TRBJ2-1; 9 positions match TRBD1. V lost 10 bases, J lost 7 bases, and 8 bases stayed unmatched. This CDR3 is 13 amino acids long. CDR1 is KGHSH and CDR2 is LQKENI in the germline V gene.

This clonotype has at least ten counts. The chain couples TRBV18 to TRBJ1-6; TRBD1 agrees at 8 bases. The CDR3 has 17 residues. Germline V gives CDR1 KGHSH, CDR2 LQKENI. Trimming cost V 3 bases and J 7 bases; bases outside gene matches: 11. The CDR3: CASSPREQTGVNSPLHF. The DNA of the CDR3 is TGTGCCAGCTCACCCAGAGAGCAGACAGGGGTCAATTCACCCCTCCACTTT.

The genes are TRBV6-2 or TRBV6-3 and TRBJ2-7, with D perhaps matching TRBD2 (5 bases). The CDR3 is made up of 15 amino acids. Trimming removed 5 bases from V and 1 base from J, with 15 bases in between. The germline V gene encodes CDR1 MNHEY and CDR2 SVGEGT. The CDR3 DNA is TGTGCCAGCAGTCGGGGTTCGATTGGGTCCTACGAGCAGTACTTC. This sequence encodes CASSRGSIGSYEQYF.

This clonotype was seen a few times. J is TRBJ1-5 and V is TRBV6-1; a weak D match, TRBD1 (5 bases). The germline V gene encodes CDR1 MNHNS and CDR2 SASEGT. Trimming shortened V by 0 bases and J by 0 bases, and 21 bases separated the two germline ends. This CDR3 spans 20 amino acids. Written as DNA, the CDR3 is TGTGCCAGCAGTGAAGCCGGGTTCCCAGGGAGATCAGATAGCAATCAGCCCCAGCATTTT. Protein: CASSEAGFPGRSDSNQPQHF.